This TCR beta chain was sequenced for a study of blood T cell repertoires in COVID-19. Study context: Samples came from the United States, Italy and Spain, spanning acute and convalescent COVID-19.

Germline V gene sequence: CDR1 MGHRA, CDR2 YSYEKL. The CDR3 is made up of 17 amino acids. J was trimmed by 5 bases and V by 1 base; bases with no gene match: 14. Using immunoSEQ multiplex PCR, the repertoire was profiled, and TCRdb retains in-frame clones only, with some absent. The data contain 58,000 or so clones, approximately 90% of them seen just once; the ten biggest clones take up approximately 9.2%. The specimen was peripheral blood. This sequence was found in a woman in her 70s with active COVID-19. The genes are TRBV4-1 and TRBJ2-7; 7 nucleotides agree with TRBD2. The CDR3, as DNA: TGCGCCAGCAGCCAAGTTATAGATGGCGGGAGTGCCAACGAGCAGTACTTC. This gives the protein CASSQVIDGGSANEQYF.